A selection of T cell receptor beta chains follows, all from one sample in a study of blood T cell repertoires in COVID-19. Profiled with immunoSEQ multiplex PCR; TCRdb holds only in-frame clones, not every one. The sample shows under 250,000 clones, around 84% of them seen only once. Sequencing input: peripheral blood. These receptors all stem from a woman younger than 35 with acute or convalescent COVID-19. CDR3s include the opening cysteine and the closing phenylalanine or tryptophan. The D gene is left open where the match is weak. A clone size is listed for some rows: how often the clone was seen (once, few, many), or a class if it is expanded.

>16|TRBV4-3|.|.|TRBJ2-1
TGCGCCAGCAGCCACATAGCGGCGAGCTCCTACAATGAGCAGTTCTTC
CASSHIAASSYNEQFF
>17|TRBV16|.|.|TRBJ2-5
TGTGCCAGCAGCCAATCAAACGGGGGAGTTCGTTCAGAGACCCAGTACTTC
CASSQSNGGVRSETQYF
>13|TRBV2|TRBD1|.|TRBJ1-1
TGTGCCAGAAGTGGACAGGGGTGGACTGAAGCTTTCTTT
CARSGQGWTEAFF
>14|TRBV3-1/TRBV3-2|TRBD1|.|TRBJ1-2
TGTGCCAGCAGCCTGACCTCAGGGGGCTATGGCTACACCTTC
CASSLTSGGYGYTF
>14|TRBV19|TRBD1|.|TRBJ1-2
TGTGCCAGCGTCCTTGACGGGACAGGGTATGGCTACACCTTC
CASVLDGTGYGYTF
>16|TRBV24-1|.|.|TRBJ2-1
TGTGCCACCAGTGATTTAGTGGCGGGATCTTACAATGAGCAGTTCTTC
CATSDLVAGSYNEQFF
>15|TRBV6-4|TRBD2|few|TRBJ2-7
TGTGCCAGCAGAGTACTAGCGCCGATATTACACGAGCAGTACTTC
CASRVLAPILHEQYF
>16|TRBV6-1|.|once|TRBJ1-1
TGTGCCAGCAGTGAAGCGATCTCGGGGATGAACACTGAAGCTTTCTTT
CASSEAISGMNTEAFF
>14|TRBV15|.|once|TRBJ1-4
TGTGCCACCAGCAGAGGAGGAGGCGGTGAAAAACTGTTTTTT
CATSRGGGGEKLFF
>17|TRBV6-1|.|.|TRBJ2-7
TGTGCCAGCAGTGAGGGTTGGCATGAGGGAGGCATCTACGAGCAGTACTTC
CASSEGWHEGGIYEQYF
>15|TRBV14|TRBD1|.|TRBJ1-1
TGTGCCAGCCAATGGACAGGGGGGTGGAACACTGAAGCTTTCTTT
CASQWTGGWNTEAFF
>15|TRBV6-5|TRBD1|.|TRBJ1-2
TGTGCCAGCAGCCCCGGGACAGGGGCTAACTATGGCTACACCTTC
CASSPGTGANYGYTF
>15|TRBV10-2|.|.|TRBJ1-1
TGCGCCAGCAGTGGTCGGGCGGGGATGAACACTGAAGCTTTCTTT
CASSGRAGMNTEAFF
>16|TRBV5-1|TRBD1|.|TRBJ1-2
TGCGCCAGCAGCCCCCCAATGACAGGGTGGGTTGGCGGCTACACCTTC
CASSPPMTGWVGGYTF
>15|TRBV9|.|.|TRBJ2-7
TGTGCCAGCAGCGTAGAGGCAGGTAGCTCCTACGAGCAGTACTTC
CASSVEAGSSYEQYF
>15|TRBV7-6|.|few|TRBJ2-1
TGTGCCAGCAGCTTACAGGACGGGGGACACAATGAGCAGTTCTTC
CASSLQDGGHNEQFF
>12|TRBV7-9|.|.|TRBJ1-2
TGTGCCAGCACGTTGATGGGCCCAAGCTACACCTTC
CASTLMGPSYTF
>13|TRBV30|.|.|TRBJ2-5
TGTGCCTGGAGTGTTCCCGTTGTTGAGACCCAGTACTTC
CAWSVPVVETQYF